This entry describes one T cell receptor beta chain. Its antigen is not known. Every isolated RNA sample was fully reverse transcribed, so sequencing captured expressed TCRB transcripts. Generated by immunoSEQ multiplex PCR, the TCRdb table keeps only in-frame clones and is missing some. The table includes 150,000 to 200,000 clones, 7% to 9.5% detected once. These data are taken from a study of beta chain features in type 1 diabetes. The V end was cut by 0 bases, the J end by 3 bases, with 13 bases between. Germline V gene lookup returns CDR1 SGDLS and CDR2 YYNGEE. This CDR3 is 15 amino acids long. Study conclusions and caveats: People with Type 1 diabetes carried modestly yet significantly shorter TCRB CDR3s in all four CD4+ subsets.

Source material: central memory CD4+ T cells from blood. This rearrangement joins TRBV9 to TRBJ2-7; TRBD2 is a possible D gene (6 bases). This sequence originates from a woman aged 30 to 39 with type 1 diabetes. In DNA, the CDR3 is TGTGCCAGCAGCGTAGGCCCGTCGGGGGACTACGAGCAGTACTTC. Translation gives CASSVGPSGDYEQYF. The full variable domain, completed using reference TRBV9 and TRBJ2-7, is DSGVTQTPKHLITATGQRVTLRCSPRSGDLSVYWYQQSLDQGLQFLIQYYNGEERAKGNILERFSAQQFPDLHSELNLSSLELGDSALYFCASSVGPSGDYEQYFGPGTRLTVT.